This TCR beta chain was sequenced for a study of radiotherapy plus CTLA-4 blockade in lung cancer. Study outcomes and limitations: TCR clones of tumor origin grew in blood after radiotherapy plus ipilimumab.

Those patients who had chemo-refractory metastatic non-small-cell lung cancer were given focal radiation along with CTLA-4 blockade through ipilimumab. Notes on this clone: Its antigen is still unknown.

Method: immunoSEQ multiplex PCR; TCRdb's copy keeps in-frame clones and lacks some. The profile shows about 25,000 clones, about 71% of them singletons. This CDR3 is built from 14 residues. Germline V gives CDR1 MDHEN, CDR2 SYDVKM. V lost 11 bases, J lost 5 bases, and 12 bases stayed unmatched. The material was peripheral blood, obtained from a patient treated with radiotherapy plus ipilimumab. This receptor was obtained from a human donor with non-small cell lung cancer whose response to radiotherapy plus ipilimumab could not be evaluated. The V gene is TRBV28, the J gene TRBJ2-3; 8 positions match TRBD1. CDR3 DNA: TGTGCCGGAAAATCCGGGACAGGTGTAGATACGCAGTATTTT. Its translation is CAGKSGTGVDTQYF.